A selection of T cell receptor beta chains follows, all from one sample in a study of cytomegalovirus exposure and HLA in healthy donors. Assay used: immunoSEQ multiplex PCR; TCRdb lists only in-frame clones, some missing. This sample has over 150,000 clones, with roughly two thirds found just once. The source material was PBMCs. Receptors were obtained from a woman aged 40 to 50 in good health and CMV-seropositive. The CDR3 runs from the conserved cysteine through the conserved F or W. Fields, in order: V gene, clone size, CDR3 length, CDR3 protein. Not every row has a clone size; where given, it reads once, few, many or a size class.

v_gene: TRBV28; abundance: NA; len: 12; CDR3aa: CASSFMNSPLHF
v_gene: TRBV11-3; abundance: NA; len: 13; CDR3aa: CASSLRSTDTQYF
v_gene: TRBV11-2; abundance: NA; len: 14; CDR3aa: CASSLKIQEEKLFF
v_gene: TRBV27; abundance: once; len: 17; CDR3aa: CASSHALTRTSTDTQYF
v_gene: TRBV6-5; abundance: NA; len: 14; CDR3aa: CASSYVLAGNTQYF
v_gene: TRBV5-6; abundance: NA; len: 15; CDR3aa: CASSLGIRGGYGYTF
v_gene: TRBV7-2; abundance: once; len: 16; CDR3aa: CASSLSGLTNTGELFF
v_gene: TRBV5-6; abundance: NA; len: 12; CDR3aa: CASSSQLTGYTF
v_gene: TRBV6-6; abundance: NA; len: 15; CDR3aa: CASSWTSGPSYEQYF
v_gene: TRBV4-2; abundance: NA; len: 14; CDR3aa: CASSQEKGGYGYPF
v_gene: TRBV19; abundance: NA; len: 14; CDR3aa: CASSTLAGPYEQYF